This T cell receptor beta chain is drawn from a study of T-cell memory formation after mild COVID-19 (dated by TCRdb to 2020 to 2023). Describing the broader study: TCR sequence clusters from the two donors were largely donor specific. In a couple of donors, T-cell clones that expanded and contracted after mild COVID-19 were tracked by sequencing TCRalpha and TCRbeta repertoires over time. Two young, previously healthy adult volunteers made up the cohort, one male and one female. Overall study outcomes, separate from this receptor: Some responding clones were detected in pre-infection memory, suggesting pre-existing cross-reactive memory T cells joined the SARS-CoV-2 response. Whether the second-wave clones peaking on day 37 were SARS-CoV-2 specific was not confirmed. Clones that contracted from day 15 to 85 showed balanced CD4/CD8 phenotypes, whereas a second wave of clones that expanded from day 15 to 37 leaned towards CD4+. Only two mild cases were covered in the study, and larger cohorts including severe cases with pre-infection samples were considered necessary. Contracting CD4+ clones turned up mainly in the CM and EM memory subsets, whereas EMRA was where CD8+ clones were enriched.

Ficoll-Paque density gradient centrifugation was used to isolate PBMCs. Reads for this sample came from an Illumina NovaSeq 6000. cDNA libraries for TCRalpha and TCRbeta were prepared by 5'RACE using constant-segment primers, with sample barcodes and unique molecular identifiers added. Trizol reagent was used to extract RNA from every sample. Amplification of the libraries took two PCR steps, and the second step added a second sample barcode plus Illumina TruSeq adapters. Libraries were sequenced on an Illumina NovaSeq with 2 x 150 bp paired-end reads. The study's processing was this. The reads were demultiplexed and collapsed into UMI-guided consensus sequences using migec v1.2.7. Using mixcr v2.1.11, UMI consensuses were aligned to TRA and TRB V and J templates and then assembled into clonotypes. A clonotype was counted as expanded or contracted only when both edgeR and NoisET called the clonotype significant, with the noise models trained on biological replicates. For edgeR calls, the cutoffs were a false discovery rate-adjusted p below 0.01 and a log2 fold-change threshold of 1. As an exploratory analysis of dynamics, max-normalized trajectories of the 1000 most abundant clonotypes were examined by PCA with hierarchical clustering. Separately sequenced CD4+ and CD8+ repertoires were used to assign the CD4 or CD8 phenotype of responding clones. TCRdb's own reprocessing of the public reads used fastp at Q25 and MiXCR and kept productive beta chains. Every CDR3 protein is listed once, alongside the most common genes and DNA of its rows. TCRdb, not the original authors, processed these V and J calls. The sample profile shows tens of thousands of distinct CDR3 sequences; roughly an eighth of them were found once. Of the sample, 24% is held by the ten largest clones.

V is cut back by 3 bases and J by 3 bases, with 4 bases in the junction unmatched. Taken from the germline V gene (reference sequence), the CDR1 and CDR2 loops are SGHNT and YYREEE. Including cysteine and phenylalanine, the CDR3 has 16 amino acids. Here the CDR3 DNA is all that survives: 48 bases in frame from base 1. This clonotype was observed a few times. Its antigen is not yet known. No quality values exist for individual bases; no much larger clone is one base distant. The chain is assembled from TRBV5-4 and TRBJ2-2, with 11 middle bases fitting TRBD2. The receptor was derived from a man aged 18 to 30 who had mild COVID-19 (a few samples of this study predate the infection). The sample titles of this study are shuffled in the database, so cell type and time point are left out; the donor was told from shared clones. Sequences were obtained from PBMCs or a T cell subset sorted from them (not recorded which). The sequenced DNA is TGTGCCAGCAGCTATGGGACTAGCGGATACACCGGGGAGCTGTTTTTT. This is translated as CASSYGTSGYTGELFF.